This TCR beta chain was recorded in a study of CD8 T cells in Susac syndrome. High-throughput TCR beta sequencing covered peripheral CD8+ and CD4+ T cells. Reverse transcription of roughly 0.5 to 1 ug RNA was performed with random hexamers. From the immunoSEQ multiplex PCR reads, TCRdb called clonotypes with MiXCR, one entry per CDR3 protein. The data show some 150,000 distinct CDR3 sequences, about 93% seen once. Germline V gene lookup returns CDR1 MGHDK and CDR2 SYGVNS. This CDR3 spans 14 amino acids. V was clipped by 2 bases and J by 5 bases, with 12 bases between them. The chain couples TRBV25-1 to TRBJ2-5; TRBD2 might be the D (6 bases). The receptor comes from a human donor in good health. The sample was CD8+ T cells from PBMCs. The CDR3 sequence is CASSEDDRGETQYF. The DNA for the CDR3 is TGTGCCAGCAGTGAAGACGACCGGGGGGAGACCCAGTACTTC.